This T cell receptor beta chain stems from a study of metastatic and nonmetastatic thyroid tumors. Across the whole study: Repertoire data that came from the blood and tumor or nodule tissue of malignant and benign thyroid patients were compared. Findings of the study overall: In blood and tumor, TCR beta diversity was reportedly significantly higher in malignant thyroid tumors than in benign nodules.

Authors' methods: In papillary thyroid cancer, a distant-metastasis classifier was built using CDR3 differences across clinicopathological groups. TCRdb re-called the PCR reads with MiXCR. In this record, the V and J calls reflect TCRdb's handling and not the investigators' own analysis. The data contain roughly 17,000 clones, roughly a quarter of them singletons. Each patient came to thyroid surgery without any prior treatment (of any kind). At least ten counts were recorded for this clone. Its antigen is still unknown. This specimen includes other DNA sequences encoding the same CDR3. The CDR3 runs to 14 residues. Germline CDR1 reads SGHAT; CDR2 reads FQNNGV. The J segment lost 3 bases and the V segment lost 5 bases, leaving 4 bases of the junction unmatched.

The chain is built from TRBV11-2 and TRBJ1-5, with TRBD1 matching 7 bases. The sequence was collected from a male donor with papillary thyroid cancer or a benign thyroid nodule (not recorded which). Some clones in this sample may be carry-over from other donors' samples. Sequences were obtained from tumor tissue. In DNA, the CDR3 is TGTGCCAGCAGCCCTGGGACAGCCAATCAGCCCCAGCATTTT. It specifies CASSPGTANQPQHF.